The source of this T cell receptor (beta chain) is a study of blood T cell repertoires in COVID-19. Turning to the study itself: Researchers got acute and convalescent COVID-19 samples from the United States, Italy and Spain. PBMCs, B-cell-depleted T cells, or T cells provided the cDNA or gDNA that made up the material.

In the study's own analysis: Cell counts per sample came from amplifying reference gene primers. Produced via immunoSEQ multiplex PCR; TCRdb's table is partial and in-frame only. V and J calls and clone size come straight from that table; D and trimming were deduced from the DNA. Among approximately 83,000 clones, roughly 87% were seen once, and the ten largest hold just under 7.5%. The source material was peripheral blood. This receptor was obtained from a man between 65 and 80 years old with acute or convalescent COVID-19.

The CDR3 nucleotides are TGTGCCAGCAGTCCAGACTCGTACGAGCAGTACTTC. Protein sequence: CASSPDSYEQYF. V is TRBV12-3 or TRBV12-4 and J is TRBJ2-7; D is uncertain. The CDR3 is 12 residues long. Trimming pared 5 bases from V and 4 bases from J, leaving 9 bases between.